One and the same sample provided the 3 T cell receptor beta chains below, sequenced in a study of cytomegalovirus exposure and HLA in healthy donors. Researchers ran the PCR with 60 Vbeta and 13 Jbeta primers. Here immunoSEQ multiplex PCR was the method, and the copy in TCRdb shows in-frame clones only, minus some. The table has 90,000 to 110,000 clones, roughly 76% seen once. The source material was PBMCs. Receptors were obtained from a woman between 50 and 59 years old in good health and CMV-seropositive.

V gene TRBV4-1 combines with J gene TRBJ2-7, with D maybe TRBD1 (5 bases). The CDR3 length is 15 residues. Germline V gene data show CDR1 as MGHRA and CDR2 as YSYEKL. Trimming removed 0 bases from V and 1 base from J, with 10 bases in between. The CDR3 loop is CASSQETGHSYEQYF. CDR3 nucleotides: TGCGCCAGCAGCCAAGAAACTGGACATTCCTACGAGCAGTACTTC.

J is TRBJ2-3 and V is TRBV14, with D maybe TRBD2 (5 bases). V shed 3 bases and J shed 0 bases, with 7 bases lying between them. The CDR3 runs 14 residues. The germline V gene encodes CDR1 SGHDN and CDR2 FVKESK. The CDR3 bases are TGTGCCAGCAGCCAGGAGGCCAGCACAGATACGCAGTATTTT. Translated: CASSQEASTDTQYF.

This clone has more than one count but fewer than ten. V gene TRBV10-3 combines with J gene TRBJ1-2; TRBD1 agrees at 7 bases. CDR1 is ENHRY and CDR2 is SYGVKD in the germline V gene. Trimming took 7 bases from V and 8 from J; bases not matched to a gene: 7. This CDR3 is 12 amino acids long. CDR3 nucleotides: TGTGCCATCACCATGACAGGGAACGGCTACACCTTC. Translation gives CAITMTGNGYTF.